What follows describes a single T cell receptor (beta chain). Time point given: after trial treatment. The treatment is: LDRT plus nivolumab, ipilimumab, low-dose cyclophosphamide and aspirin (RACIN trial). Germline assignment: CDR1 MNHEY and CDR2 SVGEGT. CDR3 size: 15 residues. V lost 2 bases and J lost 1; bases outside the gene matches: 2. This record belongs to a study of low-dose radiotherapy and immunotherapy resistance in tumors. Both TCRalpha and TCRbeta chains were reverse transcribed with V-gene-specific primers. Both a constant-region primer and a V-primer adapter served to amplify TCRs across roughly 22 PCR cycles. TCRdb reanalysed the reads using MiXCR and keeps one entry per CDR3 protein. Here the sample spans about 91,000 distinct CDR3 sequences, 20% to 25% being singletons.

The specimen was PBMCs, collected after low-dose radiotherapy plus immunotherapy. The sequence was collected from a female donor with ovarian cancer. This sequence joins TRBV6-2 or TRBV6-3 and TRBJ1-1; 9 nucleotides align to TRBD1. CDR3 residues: CASSYRDRANTEAFF. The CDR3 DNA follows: TGTGCCAGCAGTTACCGGGACAGGGCGAACACTGAAGCTTTCTTT.